This T cell receptor (beta chain) was profiled in a study of T cell repertoires in cytomegalovirus infection. Findings and limits, study-wide: Ex vivo, HLA-C-restricted CMV-specific TCR beta clonotypes prevailed over the rest of the response. The study identified carriers of CMV plus the relevant HLA from cumulative public TCR beta family frequency.

Germline loops: CDR1 SGHVS, CDR2 FNYEAQ. The CDR3 sequence is 15 residues long. V lost 8 bases to trimming and J lost 8 bases; unmatched junction nucleotides: 14. With respect to this clonotype: Its antigen remains unidentified.

TCRdb re-called the reads through MiXCR, storing one row per CDR3 protein. The table lists some 900,000 distinct CDR3 sequences, about 33% of them singletons. This chain connects TRBV7-6 to TRBJ2-3, with TRBD2 matching over 9 bases. Sequencing used cultured CD8+ T cells from PBMCs, obtained from culture after CMV antigen stimulation. This TCR was recovered from a human donor in good health (CMV status not recorded). Some clones in this sample may be carry-over from other donors' samples. In DNA form, the CDR3 reads TGTGCCAGCTCTGGGGGGCGGGGGGGCTCCGGTACGCAGTATTTT. Translated: CASSGGRGGSGTQYF.